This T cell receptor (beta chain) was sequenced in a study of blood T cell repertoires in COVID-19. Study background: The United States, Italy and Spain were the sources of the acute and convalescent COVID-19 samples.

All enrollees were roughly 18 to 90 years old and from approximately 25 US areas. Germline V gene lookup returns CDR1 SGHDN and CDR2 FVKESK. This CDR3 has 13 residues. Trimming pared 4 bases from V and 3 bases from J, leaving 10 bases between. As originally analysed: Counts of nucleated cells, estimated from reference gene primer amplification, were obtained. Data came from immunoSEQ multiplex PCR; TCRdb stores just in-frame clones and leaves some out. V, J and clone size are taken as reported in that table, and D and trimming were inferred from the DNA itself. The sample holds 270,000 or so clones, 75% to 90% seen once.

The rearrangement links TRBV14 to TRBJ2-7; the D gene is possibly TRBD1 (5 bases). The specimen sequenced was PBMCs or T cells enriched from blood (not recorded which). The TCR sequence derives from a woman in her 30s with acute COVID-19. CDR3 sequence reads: CASSPTEYYEQYF. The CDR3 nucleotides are TGTGCCAGCAGCCCGACAGAATACTACGAGCAGTACTTC.